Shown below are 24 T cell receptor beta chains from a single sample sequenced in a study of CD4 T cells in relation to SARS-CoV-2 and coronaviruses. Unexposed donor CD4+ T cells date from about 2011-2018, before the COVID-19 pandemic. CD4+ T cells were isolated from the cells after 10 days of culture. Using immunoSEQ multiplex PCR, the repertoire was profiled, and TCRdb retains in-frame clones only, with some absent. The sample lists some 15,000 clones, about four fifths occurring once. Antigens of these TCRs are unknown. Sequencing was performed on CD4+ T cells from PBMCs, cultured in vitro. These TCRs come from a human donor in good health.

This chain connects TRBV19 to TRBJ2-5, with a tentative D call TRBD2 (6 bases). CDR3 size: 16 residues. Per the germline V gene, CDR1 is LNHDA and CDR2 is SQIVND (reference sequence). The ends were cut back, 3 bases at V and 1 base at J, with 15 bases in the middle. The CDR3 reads CASSMSRAGTQETQYF. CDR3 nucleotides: TGTGCCAGTAGTATGTCCAGGGCGGGGACCCAAGAGACCCAGTACTTC.

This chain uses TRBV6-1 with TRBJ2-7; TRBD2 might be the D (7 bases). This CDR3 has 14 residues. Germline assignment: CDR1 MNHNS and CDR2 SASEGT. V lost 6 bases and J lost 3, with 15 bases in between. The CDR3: CASRPAGQIYEQYF. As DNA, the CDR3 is TGTGCCAGCAGACCAGCGGGACAAATCTACGAGCAGTACTTC.

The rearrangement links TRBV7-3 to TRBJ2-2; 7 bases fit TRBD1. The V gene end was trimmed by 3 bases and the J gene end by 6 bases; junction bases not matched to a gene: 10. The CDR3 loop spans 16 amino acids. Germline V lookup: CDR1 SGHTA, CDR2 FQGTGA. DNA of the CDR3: TGTGCCAGCAGCTTCTTACCGGTACAGGGGCCCGGGGAGCTGTTTTTT. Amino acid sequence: CASSFLPVQGPGELFF.

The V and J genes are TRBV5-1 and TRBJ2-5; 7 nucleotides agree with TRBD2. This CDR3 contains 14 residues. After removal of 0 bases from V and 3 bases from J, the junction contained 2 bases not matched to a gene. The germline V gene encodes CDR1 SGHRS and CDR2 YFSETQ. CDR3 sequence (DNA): TGCGCCAGCAGCTTGGAGCGGGGTGAAGAGACCCAGTACTTC. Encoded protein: CASSLERGEETQYF. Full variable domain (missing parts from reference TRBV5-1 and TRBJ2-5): KAGVTQTPRYLIKTRGQQVTLSCSPISGHRSVSWYQQTPGQGLQFLFEYFSETQRNKGNFPGRFSGRQFSNSRSEMNVSTLELGDSALYLCASSLERGEETQYFGPGTRLLVL.

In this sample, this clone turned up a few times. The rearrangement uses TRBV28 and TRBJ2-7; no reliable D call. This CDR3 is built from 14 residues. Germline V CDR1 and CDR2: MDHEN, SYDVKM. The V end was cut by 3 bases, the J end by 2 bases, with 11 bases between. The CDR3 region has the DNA TGTGCCAGCAGTTTGGGCAGCAGAGCCTACGAGCAGTACTTC. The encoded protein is CASSLGSRAYEQYF.

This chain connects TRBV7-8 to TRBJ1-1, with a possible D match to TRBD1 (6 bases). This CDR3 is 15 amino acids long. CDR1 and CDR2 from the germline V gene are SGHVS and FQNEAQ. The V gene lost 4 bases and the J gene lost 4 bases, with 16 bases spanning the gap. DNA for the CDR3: TGTGCCAGCAGCTCTATCACAGGGCACGTCACTGAAGCTTTCTTT. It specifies CASSSITGHVTEAFF.

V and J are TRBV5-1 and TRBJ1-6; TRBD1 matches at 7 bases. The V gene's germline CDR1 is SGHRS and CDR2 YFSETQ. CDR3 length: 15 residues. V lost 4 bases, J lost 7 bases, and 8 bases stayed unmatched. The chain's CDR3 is CASSLAGTENSPLHF. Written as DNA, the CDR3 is TGCGCCAGCAGCCTCGCCGGGACAGAAAATTCACCCCTCCACTTT.

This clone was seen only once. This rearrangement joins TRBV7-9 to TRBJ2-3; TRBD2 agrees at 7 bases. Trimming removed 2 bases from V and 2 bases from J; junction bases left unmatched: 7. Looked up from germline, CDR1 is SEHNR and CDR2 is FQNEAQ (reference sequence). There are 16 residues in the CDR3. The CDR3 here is CASSLREGFLTDTQYF. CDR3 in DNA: TGTGCCAGCAGCTTAAGGGAGGGTTTCCTCACAGATACGCAGTATTTT.

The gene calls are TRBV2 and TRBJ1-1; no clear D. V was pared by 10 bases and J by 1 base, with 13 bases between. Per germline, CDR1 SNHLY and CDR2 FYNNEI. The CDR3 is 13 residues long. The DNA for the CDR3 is TGTGCCAACCAAGGGCAGACGAACACTGAAGCTTTCTTT. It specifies CANQGQTNTEAFF.

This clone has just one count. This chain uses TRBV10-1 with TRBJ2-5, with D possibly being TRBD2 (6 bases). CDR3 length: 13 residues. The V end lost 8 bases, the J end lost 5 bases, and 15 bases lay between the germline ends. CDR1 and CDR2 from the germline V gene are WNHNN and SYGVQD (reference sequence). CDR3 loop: CASAGPGFETQYF. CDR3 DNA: TGCGCCAGCGCGGGACCCGGCTTCGAGACCCAGTACTTC.

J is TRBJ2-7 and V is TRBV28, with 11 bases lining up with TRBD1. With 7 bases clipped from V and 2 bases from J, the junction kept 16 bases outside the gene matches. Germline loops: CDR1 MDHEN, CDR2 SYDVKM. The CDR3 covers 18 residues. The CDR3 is CASTSPRDRGLGAYEQYF. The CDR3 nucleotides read TGTGCCAGCACCTCTCCCCGGGACAGGGGGTTGGGGGCCTACGAGCAGTACTTC.

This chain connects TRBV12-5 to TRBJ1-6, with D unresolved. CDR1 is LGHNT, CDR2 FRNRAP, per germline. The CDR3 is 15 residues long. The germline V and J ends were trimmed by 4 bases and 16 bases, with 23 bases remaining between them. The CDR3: CASGSSMEPNMSLHF. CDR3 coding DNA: TGTGCTAGTGGTTCGAGCATGGAACCGAACATGTCGCTCCACTTT.

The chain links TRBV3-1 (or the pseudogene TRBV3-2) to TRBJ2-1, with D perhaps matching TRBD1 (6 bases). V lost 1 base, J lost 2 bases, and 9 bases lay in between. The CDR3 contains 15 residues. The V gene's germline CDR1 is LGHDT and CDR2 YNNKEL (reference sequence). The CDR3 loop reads CASSQAGTTYNEQFF. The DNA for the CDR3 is TGTGCCAGCAGCCAAGCCGGGACAACCTACAATGAGCAGTTCTTC.

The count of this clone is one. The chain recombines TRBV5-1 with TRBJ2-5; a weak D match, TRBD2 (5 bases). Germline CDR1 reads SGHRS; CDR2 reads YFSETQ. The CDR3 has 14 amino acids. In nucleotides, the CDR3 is TGCGGGGCGCGAGGGCCGGCTCGTACTGAGACCCAGTACTTC. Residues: CGARGPARTETQYF.

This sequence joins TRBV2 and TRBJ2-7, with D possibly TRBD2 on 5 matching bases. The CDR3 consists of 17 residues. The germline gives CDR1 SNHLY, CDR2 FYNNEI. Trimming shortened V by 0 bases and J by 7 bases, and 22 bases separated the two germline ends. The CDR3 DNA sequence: TGTGCCAGCAGTGAAGCGTCTCGGGGATTTCAGGTTTATGAGCAGTACTTC. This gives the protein CASSEASRGFQVYEQYF.

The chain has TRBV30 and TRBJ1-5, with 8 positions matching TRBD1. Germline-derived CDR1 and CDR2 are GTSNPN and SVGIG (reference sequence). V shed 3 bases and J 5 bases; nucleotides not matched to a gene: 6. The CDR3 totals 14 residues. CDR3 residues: CAWRTGGLDQPQHF. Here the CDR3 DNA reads TGTGCCTGGAGAACAGGGGGACTTGATCAGCCCCAGCATTTT.

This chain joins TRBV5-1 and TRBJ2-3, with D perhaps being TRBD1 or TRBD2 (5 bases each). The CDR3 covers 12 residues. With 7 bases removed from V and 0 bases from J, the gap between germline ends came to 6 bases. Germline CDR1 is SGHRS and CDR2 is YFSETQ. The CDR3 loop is CASGTSTDTQYF. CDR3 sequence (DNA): TGCGCCAGCGGGACGAGCACAGATACGCAGTATTTT.

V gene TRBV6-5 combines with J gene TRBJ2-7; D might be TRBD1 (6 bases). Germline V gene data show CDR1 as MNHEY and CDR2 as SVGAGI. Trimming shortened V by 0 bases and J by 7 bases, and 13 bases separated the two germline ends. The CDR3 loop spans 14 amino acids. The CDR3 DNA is TGTGCCAGCAGTTACTCCGCAACAGGGCTAGAGCAGTACTTC. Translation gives CASSYSATGLEQYF.

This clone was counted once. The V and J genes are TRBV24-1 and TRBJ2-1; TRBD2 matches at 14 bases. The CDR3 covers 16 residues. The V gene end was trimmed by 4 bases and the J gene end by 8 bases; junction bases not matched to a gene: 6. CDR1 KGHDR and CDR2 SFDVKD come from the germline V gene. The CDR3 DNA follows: TGTGCCACCAGTGAACCCGGGACTAGCGGGAGCCATGAGCAGTTCTTC. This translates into CATSEPGTSGSHEQFF.

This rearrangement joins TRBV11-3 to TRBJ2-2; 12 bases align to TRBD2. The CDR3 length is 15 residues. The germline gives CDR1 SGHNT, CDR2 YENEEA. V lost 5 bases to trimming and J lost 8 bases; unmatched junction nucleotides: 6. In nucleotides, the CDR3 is TGTGCCAGCAGCCAAGGACTAGCGGGATCTGGGGAGCTGTTTTTT. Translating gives CASSQGLAGSGELFF.

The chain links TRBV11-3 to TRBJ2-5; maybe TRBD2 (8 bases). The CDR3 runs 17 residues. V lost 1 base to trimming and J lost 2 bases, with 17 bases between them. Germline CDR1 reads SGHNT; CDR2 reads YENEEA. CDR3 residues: CASSLGGRTGTQETQYF. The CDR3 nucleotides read TGTGCCAGCAGCTTAGGCGGGAGGACAGGAACGCAAGAGACCCAGTACTTC.

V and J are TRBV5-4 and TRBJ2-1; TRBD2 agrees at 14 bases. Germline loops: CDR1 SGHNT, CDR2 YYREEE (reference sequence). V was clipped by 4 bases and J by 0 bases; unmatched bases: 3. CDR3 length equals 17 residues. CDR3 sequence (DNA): TGTGCCAGCAGCACCGGGACTAGCGGGAGCTCCTACAATGAGCAGTTCTTC. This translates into CASSTGTSGSSYNEQFF.

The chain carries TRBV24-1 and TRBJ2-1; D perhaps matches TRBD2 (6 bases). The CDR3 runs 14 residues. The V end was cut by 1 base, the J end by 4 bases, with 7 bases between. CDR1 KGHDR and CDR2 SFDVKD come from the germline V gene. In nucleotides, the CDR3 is TGTGCCACCAGTGATTTCGGAGGGTACAATGAGCAGTTCTTC. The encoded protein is CATSDFGGYNEQFF.

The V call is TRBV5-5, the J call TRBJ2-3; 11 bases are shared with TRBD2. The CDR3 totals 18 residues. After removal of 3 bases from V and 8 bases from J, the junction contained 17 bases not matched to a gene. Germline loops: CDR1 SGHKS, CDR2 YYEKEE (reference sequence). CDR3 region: CASSSPGTSGTPLRTQYF. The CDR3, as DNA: TGTGCCAGCAGCTCCCCCGGGACTAGCGGAACACCACTCCGTACGCAGTATTTT.